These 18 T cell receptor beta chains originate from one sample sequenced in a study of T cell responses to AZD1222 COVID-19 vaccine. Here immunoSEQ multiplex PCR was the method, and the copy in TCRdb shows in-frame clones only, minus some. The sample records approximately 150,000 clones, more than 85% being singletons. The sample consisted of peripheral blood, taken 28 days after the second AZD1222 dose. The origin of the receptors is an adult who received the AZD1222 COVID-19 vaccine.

CDR3 nucleotide sequence: TGTGCCAGCAGTTCCCAGGGTGGGCAGCCCCAGCATTTT. Residues: CASSSQGGQPQHF. This chain connects TRBV27 to TRBJ1-5; TRBD1 is a possible D gene (5 bases). V lost 4 bases to trimming and J lost 7 bases, with 11 bases between them. Germline V gene sequence: CDR1 MNHEY, CDR2 SMNVEV (reference sequence). The length of the CDR3 is 13 residues.

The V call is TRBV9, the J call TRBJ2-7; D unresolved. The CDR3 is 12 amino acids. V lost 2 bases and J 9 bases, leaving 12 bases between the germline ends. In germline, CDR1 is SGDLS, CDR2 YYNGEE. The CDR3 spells CASSVRRSWQYF. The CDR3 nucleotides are TGTGCCAGCAGCGTCCGACGTAGCTGGCAGTACTTC.

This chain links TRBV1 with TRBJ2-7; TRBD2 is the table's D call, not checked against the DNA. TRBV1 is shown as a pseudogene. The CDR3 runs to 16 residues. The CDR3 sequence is CTSSRLLAGGRYEQYF. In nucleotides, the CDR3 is TGCACCAGCAGCCGCCTACTAGCGGGAGGGAGATACGAGCAGTACTTC.

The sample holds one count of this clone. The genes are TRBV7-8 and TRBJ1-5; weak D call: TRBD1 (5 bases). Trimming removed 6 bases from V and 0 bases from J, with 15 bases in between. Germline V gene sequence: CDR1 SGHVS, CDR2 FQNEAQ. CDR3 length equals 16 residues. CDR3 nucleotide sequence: TGTGCCAGCAGTAACGCAGGGCGTAATAGCAATCAGCCCCAGCATTTT. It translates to CASSNAGRNSNQPQHF.

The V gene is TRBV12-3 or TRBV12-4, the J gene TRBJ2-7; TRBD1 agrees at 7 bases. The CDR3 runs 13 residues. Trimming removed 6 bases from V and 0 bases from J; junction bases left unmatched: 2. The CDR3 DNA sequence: TGTGCCAGCAGAAGGGACAGCTCCTACGAGCAGTACTTC. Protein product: CASRRDSSYEQYF.

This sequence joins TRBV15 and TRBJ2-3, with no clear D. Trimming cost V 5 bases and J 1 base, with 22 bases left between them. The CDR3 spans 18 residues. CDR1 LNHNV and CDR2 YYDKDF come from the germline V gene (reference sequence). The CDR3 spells CATSPEGFGQRRTDTQYF. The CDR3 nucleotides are TGTGCCACCAGCCCAGAAGGTTTTGGGCAGAGACGCACAGATACGCAGTATTTT. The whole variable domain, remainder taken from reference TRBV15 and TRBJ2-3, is DAMVIQNPRYQVTQFGKPVTLSCSQTLNHNVMYWYQQKSSQAPKLLFHYYDKDFNNEADTPDNFQSRRPNTSFCFLDIRSPGLGDTAMYLCATSPEGFGQRRTDTQYFGPGTRLTVL.

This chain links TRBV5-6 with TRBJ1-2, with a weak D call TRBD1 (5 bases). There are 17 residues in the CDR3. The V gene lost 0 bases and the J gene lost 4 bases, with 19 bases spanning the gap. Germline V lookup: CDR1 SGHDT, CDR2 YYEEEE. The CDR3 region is CASSLEVGQGSGYGYTF. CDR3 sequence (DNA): TGTGCCAGCAGCTTGGAGGTCGGGCAGGGATCGGGCTATGGCTACACCTTC.

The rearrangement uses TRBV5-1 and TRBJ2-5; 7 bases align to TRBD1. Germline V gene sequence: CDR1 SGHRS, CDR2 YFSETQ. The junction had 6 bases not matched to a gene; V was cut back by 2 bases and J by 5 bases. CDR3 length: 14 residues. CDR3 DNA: TGCGCCAGCAGCTTACAGGGGTCCGGCGAGACCCAGTACTTC. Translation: CASSLQGSGETQYF.

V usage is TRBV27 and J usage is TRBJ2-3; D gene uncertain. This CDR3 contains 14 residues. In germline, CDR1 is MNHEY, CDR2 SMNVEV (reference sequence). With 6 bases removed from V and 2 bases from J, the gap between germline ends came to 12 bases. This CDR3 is CASRPTTYTDTQYF. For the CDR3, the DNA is TGTGCCAGCAGGCCTACAACCTACACAGATACGCAGTATTTT.

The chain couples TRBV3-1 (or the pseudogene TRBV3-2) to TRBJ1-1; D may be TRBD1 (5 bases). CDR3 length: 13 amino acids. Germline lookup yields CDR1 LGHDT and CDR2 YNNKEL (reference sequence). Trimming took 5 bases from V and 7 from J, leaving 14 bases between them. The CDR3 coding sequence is TGTGCCAGCAGCTACAAAGGGACGGTTGAAGCTTTCTTT. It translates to CASSYKGTVEAFF.

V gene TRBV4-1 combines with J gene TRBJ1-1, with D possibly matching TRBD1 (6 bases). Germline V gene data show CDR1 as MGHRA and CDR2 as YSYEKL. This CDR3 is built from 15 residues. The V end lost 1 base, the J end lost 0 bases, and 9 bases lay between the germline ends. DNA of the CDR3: TGCGCCAGCAGCCAAGTTCAGGGGCTGAACACTGAAGCTTTCTTT. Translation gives CASSQVQGLNTEAFF.

As DNA, the CDR3 is TGTGCCAGCAGCTTAAGGGCCCCCGGCTCCTACAATGAGCAGTTCTTC. Residues: CASSLRAPGSYNEQFF. V is TRBV7-3 and J is TRBJ2-1; the D is unclear. Germline V gene lookup returns CDR1 SGHTA and CDR2 FQGTGA. The V and J ends lost 1 base and 0 bases respectively, with 10 bases between them. The CDR3 sequence is 16 residues long.

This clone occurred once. The CDR3 region has the DNA TGTGCCAGCAGTTACAGCGAATCCTCCTACAATGAGCAGTTCTTC. Its translation: CASSYSESSYNEQFF. The rearrangement links TRBV6-2 or TRBV6-3 to TRBJ2-1; D not resolved. CDR3 length equals 15 residues. Germline CDR1 MNHEY, CDR2 SVGEGT. V was cut by 2 bases and J by 0 bases, with 8 bases left in between.

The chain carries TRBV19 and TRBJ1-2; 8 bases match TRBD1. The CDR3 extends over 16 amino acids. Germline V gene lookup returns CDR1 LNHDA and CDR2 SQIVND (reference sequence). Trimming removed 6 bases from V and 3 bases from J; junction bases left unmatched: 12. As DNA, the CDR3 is TGTGCCAGTAGCTCCCGTCGGACAGGGAGGGACTATGGCTACACCTTC. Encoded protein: CASSSRRTGRDYGYTF.

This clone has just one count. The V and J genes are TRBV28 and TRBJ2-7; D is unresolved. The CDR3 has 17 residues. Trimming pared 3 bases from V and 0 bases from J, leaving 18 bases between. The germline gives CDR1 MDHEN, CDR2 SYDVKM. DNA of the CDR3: TGTGCCAGCAGTTTCGAGACCGGGTTAGCCAACTCCTACGAGCAGTACTTC. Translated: CASSFETGLANSYEQYF.

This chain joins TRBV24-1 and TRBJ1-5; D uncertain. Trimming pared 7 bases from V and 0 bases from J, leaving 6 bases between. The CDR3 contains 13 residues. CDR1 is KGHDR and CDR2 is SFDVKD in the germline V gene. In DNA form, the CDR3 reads TGTGCCACCAGGTCGGGTAGCAATCAGCCCCAGCATTTT. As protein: CATRSGSNQPQHF.

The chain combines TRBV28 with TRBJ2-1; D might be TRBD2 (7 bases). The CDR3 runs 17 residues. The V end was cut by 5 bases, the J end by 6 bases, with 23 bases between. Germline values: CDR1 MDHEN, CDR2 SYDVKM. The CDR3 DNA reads TGTGCCAGCAGTACCCTAGGGGGGGGATCACAAATCAATGAGCAGTTCTTC. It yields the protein CASSTLGGGSQINEQFF.

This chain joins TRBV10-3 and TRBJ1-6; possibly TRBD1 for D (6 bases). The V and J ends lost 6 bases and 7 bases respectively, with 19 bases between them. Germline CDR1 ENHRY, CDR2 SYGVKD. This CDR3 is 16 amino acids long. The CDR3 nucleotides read TGTGCCATCAGGCCAAATACAGGGATAGGAAATTCACCCCTCCACTTT. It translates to CAIRPNTGIGNSPLHF.